Presented here are 5 T cell receptor beta chains from one specimen sequenced in a study of tumor-infiltrating lymphocytes in oesophageal squamous cell carcinoma. TCRdb passed the PCR reads through MiXCR, listing each CDR3 protein once. The sample has just over 15,000 distinct CDR3 sequences, about 53% seen once. The sequenced material came from esophageal tumor tissue. Receptor source: a male donor with esophageal squamous cell carcinoma.

The chain recombines TRBV6-2 or TRBV6-3 with TRBJ2-6; D is uncertain. CDR3 length: 15 residues. From germline, CDR1 is MNHEY and CDR2 SVGEGT. Trimming cost V 5 bases and J 1 base, with 9 bases left between them. The CDR3 nucleotides are TGTGCCAGCAGTGTCAGCCTATCTGGGGCCAACGTCCTGACTTTC. This sequence encodes CASSVSLSGANVLTF.

The genes are TRBV27 and TRBJ2-1; TRBD2 aligns across 11 bases. Germline-derived CDR1 and CDR2 are MNHEY and SMNVEV (reference sequence). V lost 2 bases and J lost 3; bases outside the gene matches: 0. The CDR3 covers 15 residues. CDR3 bases: TGTGCCAGCAGTTTAACTAGCGGGGGCTACAATGAGCAGTTCTTC. Its protein is CASSLTSGGYNEQFF.

This chain uses TRBV12-3 or TRBV12-4 with TRBJ2-7; a weak D match, TRBD1 (5 bases). CDR3 length: 13 amino acids. V lost 6 bases to trimming and J lost 1 base, with 10 bases between them. The CDR3 nucleotides are TGTGCCAGCAGCGTGACAGCATCCTACGAGCAGTACTTC. Residues: CASSVTASYEQYF.

This clonotype appeared a single time. This rearrangement joins TRBV7-3 to TRBJ2-5, with TRBD2 matching over 7 bases. The J call may not be correct, given that the DNA end is closer to TRBJ2-1. This CDR3 has 14 amino acids. Per germline, CDR1 SGHTA and CDR2 FQGTGA. In DNA form, the CDR3 reads TGTGCCAGCAGCTCAGCGGGAAACTACAATGAGCAGTTCTTC. It is translated as CASSSAGNYNEQFF.

This clonotype was detected many times. The CDR3 DNA follows: TGTGCCAGCAGCTCCTCCGGGACTAGCGGTCCTGGGGCCCAGTACTTC. Protein sequence: CASSSSGTSGPGAQYF. The J gene is TRBJ2-5, the V gene TRBV7-2; 11 nucleotides line up with TRBD2. This CDR3 contains 16 residues. V shed 4 bases and J 9 bases; nucleotides not matched to a gene: 13. Germline V gene data show CDR1 as SGHTA and CDR2 as FQGNSA. Together with reference TRBV7-2 and TRBJ2-5, the CDR3 gives the full variable domain: GAGVSQSPSNKVTEKGKDVELRCDPISGHTALYWYRQSLGQGLEFLIYFQGNSAPDKSGLPSDRFSAERTGGSVSTLTIQRTQQEDSAVYLCASSSSGTSGPGAQYFGPGTRLLVL.